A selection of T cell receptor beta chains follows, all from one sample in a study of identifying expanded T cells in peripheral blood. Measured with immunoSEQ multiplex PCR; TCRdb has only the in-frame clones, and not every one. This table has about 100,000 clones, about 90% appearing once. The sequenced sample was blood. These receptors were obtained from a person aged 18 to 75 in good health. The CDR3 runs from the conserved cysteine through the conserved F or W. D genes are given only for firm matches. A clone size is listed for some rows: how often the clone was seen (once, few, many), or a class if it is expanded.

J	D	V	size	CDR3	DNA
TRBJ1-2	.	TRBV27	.	CASMNGNYGYTF	TGTGCCAGCATGAACGGGAACTATGGCTACACCTTC
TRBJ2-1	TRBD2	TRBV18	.	CASSPAGGSPAEQFF	TGTGCCAGCTCACCAGCGGGGGGCTCGCCGGCAGAGCAGTTCTTC
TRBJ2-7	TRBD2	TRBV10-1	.	CASSELSGGSSYEQYF	TGCGCCAGCAGTGAGTTATCCGGCGGGAGCTCCTACGAGCAGTACTTC
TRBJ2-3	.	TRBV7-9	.	CASSLAGGRTDTQYF	TGTGCCAGCAGCTTAGCGGGGGGACGCACAGATACGCAGTATTTT
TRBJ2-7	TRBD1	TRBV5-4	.	CASSQETTGTAYEQYF	TGTGCCAGCAGCCAAGAAACCACCGGGACAGCCTACGAGCAGTACTTC
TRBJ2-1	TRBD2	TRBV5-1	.	CASSLAGGNNEQFF	TGCGCCAGCAGCTTGGCGGGAGGTAACAATGAGCAGTTCTTC
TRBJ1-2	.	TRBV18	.	CASSPRPPADNYGYTF	TGTGCCAGCTCACCAAGGCCTCCGGCGGATAACTATGGCTACACCTTC
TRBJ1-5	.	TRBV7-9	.	CASSLVAAGENQPQHF	TGTGCCAGCAGCTTAGTAGCGGCAGGGGAAAATCAGCCCCAGCATTTT
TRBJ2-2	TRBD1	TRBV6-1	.	CASCRDRVYTGELFF	TGTGCCAGCTGCCGGGACAGGGTTTACACCGGGGAGCTGTTTTTT
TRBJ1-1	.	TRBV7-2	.	CASSLTAHMNTEAFF	TGTGCCAGCAGCTTAACGGCGCACATGAACACTGAAGCTTTCTTT
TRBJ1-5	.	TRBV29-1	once	CSVGGDNQPQHF	TGCAGCGTTGGGGGGGATAATCAGCCCCAGCATTTT
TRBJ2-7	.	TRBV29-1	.	CSGYEGYEQYF	TGCAGCGGTTATGAAGGGTACGAGCAGTACTTC
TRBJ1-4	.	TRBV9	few	CASSVGGATNEKLFF	TGTGCCAGCAGCGTAGGGGGAGCAACTAATGAAAAACTGTTTTTT
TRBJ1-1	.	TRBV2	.	CASSERQRGEAFF	TGTGCCAGCAGTGAAAGACAGAGAGGTGAAGCTTTCTTT
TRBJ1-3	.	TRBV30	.	CASPGKSVSGNTIYF	TGTGCCTCCCCCGGCAAGAGCGTCTCTGGAAACACCATATATTTT
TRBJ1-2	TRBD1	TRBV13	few	CASRKQGAYGYTF	TGTGCCAGCAGGAAACAGGGGGCCTATGGCTACACCTTC
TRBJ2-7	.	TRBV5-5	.	CASSLEGIELSYEQYF	TGTGCCAGCAGCTTGGAAGGGATTGAACTCTCCTACGAGCAGTACTTC
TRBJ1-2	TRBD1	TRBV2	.	CASSEWDRGLNYGYTF	TGTGCCAGCAGTGAATGGGACAGGGGATTGAACTATGGCTACACCTTC
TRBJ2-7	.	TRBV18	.	CASSPPYSSYEQYF	TGTGCCAGCTCACCACCGTACAGTAGCTACGAGCAGTACTTC
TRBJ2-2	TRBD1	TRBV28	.	CASSAGTGNTGELFF	TGTGCCAGCAGTGCCGGGACAGGGAACACCGGGGAGCTGTTTTTT
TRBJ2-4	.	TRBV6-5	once	CASSYSAGKNIQYF	TGTGCCAGCAGTTACTCGGCAGGGAAAAACATTCAGTACTTC
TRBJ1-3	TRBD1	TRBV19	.	CATEPGQAFRRNTIYF	TGTGCCACCGAGCCTGGACAGGCCTTTAGGAGAAACACCATATATTTT
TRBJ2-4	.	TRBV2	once	CASRGDSGNIQYF	TGTGCCAGCAGAGGGGACTCAGGAAACATCCAGTACTTC
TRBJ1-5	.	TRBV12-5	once	CASGLATGSNAPQHF	TGTGCTAGTGGTTTGGCTACGGGGTCAAATGCGCCCCAGCATTTT
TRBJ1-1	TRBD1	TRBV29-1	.	CSVDGRGTGVENTEAFF	TGCAGCGTTGATGGTAGGGGGACAGGGGTAGAGAACACTGAAGCTTTCTTT
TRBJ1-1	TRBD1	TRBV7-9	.	CASSDRAGLDEAFF	TGTGCCAGCAGCGACAGGGCTGGGTTGGATGAAGCTTTCTTT
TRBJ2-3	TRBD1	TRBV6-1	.	CASSEQGQGAMAVGNTDTQYF	TGTGCCAGCAGTGAACAAGGACAGGGGGCGATGGCGGTGGGAAACACAGATACGCAGTATTTT
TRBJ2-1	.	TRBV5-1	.	CASSLERARVNEQFF	TGCGCCAGCAGCTTGGAGAGGGCGCGGGTCAATGAGCAGTTCTTC
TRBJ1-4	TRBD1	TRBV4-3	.	CASSPGQINEKLFF	TGCGCCAGCAGCCCGGGACAGATCAATGAAAAACTGTTTTTT
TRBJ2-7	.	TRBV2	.	CASRGGTPWGEQYF	TGTGCCAGCAGAGGGGGGACACCCTGGGGCGAGCAGTACTTC
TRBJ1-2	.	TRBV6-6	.	CASSYMTGNNYGYTF	TGTGCCAGCAGTTACATGACGGGGAATAACTATGGCTACACCTTC
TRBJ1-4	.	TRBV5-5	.	CASSRQWDEKLFF	TGTGCCAGCAGTAGGCAGTGGGATGAAAAACTGTTTTTT
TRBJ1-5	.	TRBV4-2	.	CASSQDLGGTQPQHF	TGTGCCAGCAGCCAAGATCTAGGGGGTACGCAGCCCCAGCATTTT
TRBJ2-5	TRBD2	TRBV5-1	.	CASSPGTSGGVETQYF	TGCGCCAGCAGCCCCGGGACTAGCGGGGGGGTAGAGACCCAGTACTTC
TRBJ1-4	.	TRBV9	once	CASSGEGLGEKLFF	TGTGCCAGCAGCGGGGAGGGGCTGGGAGAAAAACTGTTTTTT
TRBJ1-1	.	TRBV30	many	CAWSVRPGTEAFF	TGTGCCTGGAGTGTACGTCCGGGAACTGAAGCTTTCTTT
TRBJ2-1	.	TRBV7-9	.	CASSLYGVVYNEQFF	TGTGCCAGCAGCTTATACGGGGTGGTCTACAATGAGCAGTTCTTC
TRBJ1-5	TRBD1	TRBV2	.	CASNLGGSQWGPQHF	TGTGCCAGCAATTTAGGGGGCTCCCAGTGGGGGCCCCAGCATTTT
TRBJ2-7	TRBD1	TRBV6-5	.	CASRPEDRGRREQYF	TGTGCCAGCAGACCCGAGGACAGGGGGCGGCGCGAGCAGTACTTC
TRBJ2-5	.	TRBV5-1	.	CASKGWLETQYF	TGCGCCAGCAAGGGTTGGCTAGAGACCCAGTACTTC
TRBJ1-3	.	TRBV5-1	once	CASSPAIGAAGNTIYF	TGCGCCAGCAGCCCCGCGATAGGGGCGGCTGGAAACACCATATATTTT
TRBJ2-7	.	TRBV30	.	CAWSVHHRSYEQYF	TGTGCCTGGAGTGTACATCACCGCTCCTACGAGCAGTACTTC
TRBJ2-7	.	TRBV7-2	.	CASSLEFEQYF	TGTGCCAGCAGCTTAGAATTCGAGCAGTACTTC
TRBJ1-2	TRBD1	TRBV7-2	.	CASSPQPGQGADGYTF	TGTGCCAGCAGCCCACAACCGGGACAGGGGGCGGATGGCTACACCTTC
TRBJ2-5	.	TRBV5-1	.	CASTRLAGGQETQYF	TGCGCCAGCACCCGATTAGCCGGGGGCCAGGAGACCCAGTACTTC
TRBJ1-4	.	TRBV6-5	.	CASSYGGEKLFF	TGTGCCAGCAGTTACGGCGGGGAAAAACTGTTTTTT
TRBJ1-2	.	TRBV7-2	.	CASSFWDDSRGYTF	TGTGCCAGCAGCTTCTGGGACGACTCAAGAGGCTACACCTTC
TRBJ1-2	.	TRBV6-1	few	CASSARQERPGYTF	TGTGCCAGCAGTGCCCGACAGGAGAGACCTGGCTACACCTTC
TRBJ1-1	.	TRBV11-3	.	CASQLTGNMNTEAFF	TGTGCCAGCCAACTCACAGGGAATATGAACACTGAAGCTTTCTTT
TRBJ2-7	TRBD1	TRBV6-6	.	CASTGTGGYYEQYF	TGTGCCAGCACTGGGACAGGGGGATACTACGAGCAGTACTTC
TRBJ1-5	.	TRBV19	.	CASSIGVRQLNQPQHF	TGTGCCAGTAGTATAGGTGTTCGGCAGTTAAATCAGCCCCAGCATTTT
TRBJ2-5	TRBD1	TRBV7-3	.	CASSGTGLQTQYF	TGTGCCAGCAGCGGGACAGGGCTGCAGACCCAGTACTTC
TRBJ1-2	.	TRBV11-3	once	CASSPPGALYYGYTF	TGTGCCAGCAGCCCCCCAGGGGCCCTCTATTATGGCTACACCTTC